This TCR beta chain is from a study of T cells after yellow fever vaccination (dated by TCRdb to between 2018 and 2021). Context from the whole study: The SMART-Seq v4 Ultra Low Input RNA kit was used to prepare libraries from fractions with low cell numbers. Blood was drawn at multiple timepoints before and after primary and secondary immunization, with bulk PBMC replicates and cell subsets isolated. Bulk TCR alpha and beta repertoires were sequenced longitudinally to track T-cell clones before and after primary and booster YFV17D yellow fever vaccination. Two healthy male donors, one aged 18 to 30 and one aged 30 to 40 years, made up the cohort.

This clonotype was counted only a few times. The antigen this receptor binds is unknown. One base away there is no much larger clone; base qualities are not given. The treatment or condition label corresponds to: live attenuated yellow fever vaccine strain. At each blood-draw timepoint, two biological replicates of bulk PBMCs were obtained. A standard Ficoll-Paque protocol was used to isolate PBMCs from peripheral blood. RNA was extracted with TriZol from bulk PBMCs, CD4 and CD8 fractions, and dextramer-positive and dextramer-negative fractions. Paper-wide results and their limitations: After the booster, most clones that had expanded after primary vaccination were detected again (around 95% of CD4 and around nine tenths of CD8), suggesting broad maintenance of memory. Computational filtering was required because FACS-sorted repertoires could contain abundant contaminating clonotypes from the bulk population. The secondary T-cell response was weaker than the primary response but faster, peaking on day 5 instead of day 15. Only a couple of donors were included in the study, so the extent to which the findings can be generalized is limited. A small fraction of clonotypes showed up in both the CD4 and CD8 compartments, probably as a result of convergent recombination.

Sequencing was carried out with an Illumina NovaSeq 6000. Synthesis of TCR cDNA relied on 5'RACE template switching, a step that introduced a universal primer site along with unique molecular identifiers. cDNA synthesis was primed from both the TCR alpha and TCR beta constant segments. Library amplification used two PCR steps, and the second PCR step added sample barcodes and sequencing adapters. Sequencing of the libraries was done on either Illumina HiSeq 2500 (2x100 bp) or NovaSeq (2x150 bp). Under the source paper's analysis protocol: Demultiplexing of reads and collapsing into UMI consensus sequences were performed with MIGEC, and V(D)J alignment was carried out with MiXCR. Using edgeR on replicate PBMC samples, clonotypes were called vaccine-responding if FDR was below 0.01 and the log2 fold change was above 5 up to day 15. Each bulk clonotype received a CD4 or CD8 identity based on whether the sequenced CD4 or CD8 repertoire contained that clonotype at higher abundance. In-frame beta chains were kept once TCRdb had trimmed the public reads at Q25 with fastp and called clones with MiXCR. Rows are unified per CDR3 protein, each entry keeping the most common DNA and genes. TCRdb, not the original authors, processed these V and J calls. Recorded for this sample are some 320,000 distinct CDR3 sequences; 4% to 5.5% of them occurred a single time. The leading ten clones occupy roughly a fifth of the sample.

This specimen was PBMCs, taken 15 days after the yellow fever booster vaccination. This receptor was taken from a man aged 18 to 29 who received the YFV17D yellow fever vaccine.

The DNA is as follows: TGTGCCAGCAGCTCGTCGACAGGGGAGGGCACTGAAGCTTTCTTT. This translates into CASSSSTGEGTEAFF. The sequence links TRBV7-9 to TRBJ1-1, with 8 central nucleotides matching TRBD1. Via the germline V gene (reference sequence), CDR1 is SEHNR and CDR2 FQNEAQ. Measured from the cysteine to the phenylalanine, the CDR3 is 15 residues long. The DNA shown is the 45-base CDR3, in frame from base 1. V is trimmed back by 4 bases and J by 4 bases, and the junction contains 8 bases that no gene match accounts for. Outside the CDR3, residues come from the reference TRBV7-9 and TRBJ1-1 proteins, so the full variable domain is: DTGVSQNPRHKITKRGQNVTFRCDPISEHNRLYWYRQTLGQGPEFLTYFQNEAQLEKSRLLSDRFSAERPKGSFSTLEIQRTEQGDSAMYLCASSSSTGEGTEAFFGQGTRLTVV.